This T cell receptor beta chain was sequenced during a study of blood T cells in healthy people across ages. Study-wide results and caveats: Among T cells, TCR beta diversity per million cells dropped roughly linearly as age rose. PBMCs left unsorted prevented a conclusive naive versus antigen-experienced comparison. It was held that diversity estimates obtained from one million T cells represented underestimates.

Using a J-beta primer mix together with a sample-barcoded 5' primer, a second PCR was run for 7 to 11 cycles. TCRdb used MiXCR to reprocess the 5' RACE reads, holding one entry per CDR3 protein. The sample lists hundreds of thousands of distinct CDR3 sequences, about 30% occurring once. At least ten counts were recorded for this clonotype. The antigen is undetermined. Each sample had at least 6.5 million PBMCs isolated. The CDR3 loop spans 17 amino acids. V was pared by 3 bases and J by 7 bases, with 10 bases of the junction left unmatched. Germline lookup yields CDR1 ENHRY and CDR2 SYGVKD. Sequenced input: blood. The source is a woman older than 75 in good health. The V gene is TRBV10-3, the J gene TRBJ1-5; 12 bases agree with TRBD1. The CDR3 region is CAISDHTAGQGAQPQHF. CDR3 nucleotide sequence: TGTGCCATCAGTGACCACACCGCGGGACAGGGGGCCCAGCCCCAGCATTTT.